A selection of T cell receptor beta chains follows, all from one sample in a study of shared T cell receptors in the human thymus. Measured with immunoSEQ multiplex PCR; TCRdb has only the in-frame clones, and not every one. The sample yields hundreds of thousands of clones, 70% to 90% seen once. The same sample was also used in a study of human thymus T cells.

Sequencing was done on a sample of thymocytes. The receptor set was obtained from a boy in the first two years of life with a congenital heart defect. The CDR3 runs from the conserved cysteine through the conserved F or W. The D gene is left open where the match is weak. For some rows the clone size is stated as once, few or many, or as a class when expanded; others skip it.

clone_size: .
d_call: TRBD2
v_call: TRBV27
cdr3_aa: CASGRGFRDTQYF

clone_size: .
d_call: .
v_call: TRBV2
cdr3_aa: CASSGQGWLREQYF

clone_size: .
d_call: .
v_call: TRBV6-1
cdr3_aa: CASRAANYGYTF

clone_size: .
d_call: TRBD2
v_call: TRBV4-1
cdr3_aa: CASSQLLGGSKTQYF

clone_size: once
d_call: TRBD1
v_call: TRBV6-5
cdr3_aa: CASSRDSGTGGEQYF

clone_size: .
d_call: TRBD1
v_call: TRBV6-6
cdr3_aa: CASSFTGAAGYTF

clone_size: .
d_call: TRBD1
v_call: TRBV30
cdr3_aa: CAWSPRDREGNQPQHF

clone_size: .
d_call: .
v_call: TRBV4-2
cdr3_aa: CASSQDQFRSGSYEQYF

clone_size: .
d_call: TRBD2
v_call: TRBV4-1
cdr3_aa: CASSPPQREARLVGELFF

clone_size: .
d_call: .
v_call: TRBV27
cdr3_aa: CASGRNNQPQHF

clone_size: few
d_call: .
v_call: TRBV28
cdr3_aa: CASSQTPRTRHSYEQYF

clone_size: .
d_call: TRBD1
v_call: TRBV12-5
cdr3_aa: CASGLYRDRGGKDTEAFF

clone_size: .
d_call: TRBD2
v_call: TRBV29-1
cdr3_aa: CSQLQTSGTGTDTQYF

clone_size: .
d_call: .
v_call: TRBV2
cdr3_aa: CASQFGTLGDGYTF

clone_size: .
d_call: TRBD1
v_call: TRBV30
cdr3_aa: CAWSVGPPTGQDEKLFF

clone_size: .
d_call: .
v_call: TRBV6-1
cdr3_aa: CASSEPPGGNTEAFF

clone_size: .
d_call: .
v_call: TRBV6-4
cdr3_aa: CASSDSFEAGELFF

clone_size: .
d_call: TRBD2
v_call: TRBV9
cdr3_aa: CASSASGRALNEQFF

clone_size: .
d_call: TRBD1
v_call: TRBV7-2
cdr3_aa: CASSQRDEGQGEETQYF

clone_size: .
d_call: .
v_call: TRBV29-1
cdr3_aa: CSVAGLDTGETQYF

clone_size: .
d_call: .
v_call: TRBV30
cdr3_aa: CAWKRDGDTRTGANVLTF

clone_size: .
d_call: .
v_call: TRBV10-3
cdr3_aa: CATRGMTSSTDTQYF

clone_size: .
d_call: .
v_call: TRBV7-2
cdr3_aa: CASSLTQGRGNTIYF

clone_size: .
d_call: TRBD2
v_call: TRBV4-1
cdr3_aa: CASSQDYRRGLAGTDTQYF

clone_size: once
d_call: .
v_call: TRBV15
cdr3_aa: CATSSRQSTDTQYF

clone_size: .
d_call: TRBD1
v_call: TRBV5-1
cdr3_aa: CASSPSTGQANEKLFF

clone_size: .
d_call: .
v_call: TRBV20-1
cdr3_aa: CSARGREKLFF

clone_size: .
d_call: TRBD1
v_call: TRBV28
cdr3_aa: CASSRPGQTNTEAFF